The 20 T cell receptor beta chains listed next were all sequenced from one sample in a study of blood T cell repertoires in COVID-19. Sequencing used immunoSEQ multiplex PCR; TCRdb keeps in-frame clones, though not all of them. The sample consists of a few hundred thousand clones, 80% to 90% of them appearing once. The sequenced material came from PBMCs or T cells enriched from blood (not recorded which). Source of these receptors: a woman in her 50s in a cohort exposed to, infected with or recovered from COVID-19 (not recorded which).

V gene TRBV5-1 combines with J gene TRBJ1-3; D unclear. Germline values: CDR1 SGHRS, CDR2 YFSETQ. Deletions cut 4 bases from V and 0 bases from J, with 5 bases between. The CDR3 length is 13 residues. Here the CDR3 reads CASSINSGNTIYF. CDR3 sequence (DNA): TGCGCCAGCAGCATTAACTCTGGAAACACCATATATTTT.

This chain uses TRBV10-3 with TRBJ1-1; D remains ambiguous. The CDR3 consists of 13 residues. Germline CDR1 and CDR2: ENHRY and SYGVKD. Trimming took 2 bases from V and 1 from J, leaving 5 bases between them. The CDR3 DNA follows: TGTGCCATCAGTGAGACAGAGAACACTGAAGCTTTCTTT. It specifies CAISETENTEAFF.

The gene calls are TRBV9 and TRBJ2-1, with TRBD2 identical over 9 bases. The CDR3 is 15 residues long. The germline gives CDR1 SGDLS, CDR2 YYNGEE. V lost 0 bases and J lost 4; bases outside the gene matches: 2. The CDR3 DNA reads as TGTGCCAGCAGCGTAGGTAGCGGGGGATACAATGAGCAGTTCTTC. It specifies CASSVGSGGYNEQFF. Full variable domain (missing parts from reference TRBV9 and TRBJ2-1): DSGVTQTPKHLITATGQRVTLRCSPRSGDLSVYWYQQSLDQGLQFLIQYYNGEERAKGNILERFSAQQFPDLHSELNLSSLELGDSALYFCASSVGSGGYNEQFFGPGTRLTVL.

The table lists this clone with a count of one. V is TRBV5-1 and J is TRBJ1-1; TRBD1 agrees at 7 bases. CDR1 SGHRS and CDR2 YFSETQ come from the germline V gene. There are 13 residues in the CDR3. After removal of 0 bases from V and 6 bases from J, the junction contained 2 bases not matched to a gene. This chain's CDR3 is CASSLETGSEAFF. The CDR3 region has the DNA TGCGCCAGCAGCTTGGAGACAGGGTCTGAAGCTTTCTTT. Combining the CDR3 with reference TRBV5-1 and TRBJ1-1 gives the whole variable domain KAGVTQTPRYLIKTRGQQVTLSCSPISGHRSVSWYQQTPGQGLQFLFEYFSETQRNKGNFPGRFSGRQFSNSRSEMNVSTLELGDSALYLCASSLETGSEAFFGQGTRLTVV.

The chain recombines TRBV2 with TRBJ1-1; 8 positions agree with TRBD1. The CDR3 consists of 15 residues. V lost 9 bases and J lost 5; bases outside the gene matches: 14. Germline V gene data show CDR1 as SNHLY and CDR2 as FYNNEI. The CDR3 loop reads CASTNSGGLLTEAFF. CDR3 nucleotide sequence: TGTGCCAGTACCAACTCAGGGGGCTTGTTGACTGAAGCTTTCTTT.

As for this clone: At one of its ends the junction is not consistent with the germline gene, which may arise from a read error. This rearrangement joins TRBV24-1 to TRBJ2-5; TRBD1 aligns across 9 bases. CDR1 is KGHDR, CDR2 SFDVKD, per germline. This CDR3 is built from 13 residues. The CDR3 DNA reads TGTGCCGCCAGGGACAGGGCTTCAGAGACCCAGTACTTC. Residues: CAARDRASETQYF.

The V and J genes are TRBV2 and TRBJ2-2; 12 bases map to TRBD2. CDR3 length: 14 amino acids. Trimming removed 7 bases from V and 6 bases from J; junction bases left unmatched: 3. CDR1 and CDR2 (germline): SNHLY, FYNNEI. The CDR3 DNA reads TGTGCCAGCATTAGACTAGCGGGGGCCGGGGAGCTGTTTTTT. Translated, it gives CASIRLAGAGELFF.

This rearrangement joins TRBV11-3 to TRBJ2-3, with a weak D call TRBD2 (6 bases). V was cut by 4 bases and J by 3 bases, with 8 bases left in between. This CDR3 comprises 13 residues. The germline V gene has CDR1 SGHNT and CDR2 YENEEA. The CDR3 nucleotides read TGTGCCAGCAGCTCCGGACTAACAGATACGCAGTATTTT. This gives the protein CASSSGLTDTQYF.

This clone was seen just once. This chain connects TRBV4-3 to TRBJ1-2; possible D gene TRBD1, 5 bases. The V and J ends lost 0 bases and 4 bases respectively, with 6 bases between them. This CDR3 comprises 13 residues. The V gene's germline CDR1 is LGHNA and CDR2 YSLEER. The CDR3 reads CASSQDGAYGYTF. The CDR3 coding sequence is TGCGCCAGCAGCCAAGATGGGGCCTATGGCTACACCTTC.

The V call is TRBV7-9, the J call TRBJ2-5, with a possible D match to TRBD1 (6 bases). From germline, CDR1 is SEHNR and CDR2 FQNEAQ (reference sequence). The germline V and J ends were trimmed by 5 bases and 1 base, with 17 bases remaining between them. This CDR3 comprises 16 residues. The CDR3 region has the DNA TGTGCCAGCAGCCCGCCCTTTGGGGGCCCCCAAGAGACCCAGTACTTC. It specifies CASSPPFGGPQETQYF.

The V and J genes are TRBV28 and TRBJ2-7; 8 bases are a match to TRBD2. The CDR3 runs to 15 residues. Germline V gives CDR1 MDHEN, CDR2 SYDVKM. J lost 1 base, V lost 8 bases, and 10 bases had no gene match. The CDR3 spells CASARGGPNSYEQYF. CDR3 sequence (DNA): TGTGCCAGCGCCCGGGGGGGGCCAAATTCCTACGAGCAGTACTTC.

A single count supports this clone. CDR3 DNA: TGTGCCAACCTAGCGGGGGAGTACAATGAGCAGTTCTTC. Translated: CANLAGEYNEQFF. The chain carries TRBV2 and TRBJ2-1; 10 positions match TRBD2. The V gene's germline CDR1 is SNHLY and CDR2 FYNNEI. The CDR3 spans 13 residues. V was pared by 10 bases and J by 4 bases, with 4 bases of the junction left unmatched.

The rearrangement joins TRBV6-5 to TRBJ1-6; 7 bases map to TRBD1. The germline CDR1 and CDR2 sequences are MNHEY and SVGAGI. The V and J ends lost 4 bases and 8 bases, in that order; junction bases with no gene match: 11. The length of the CDR3 is 16 residues. The CDR3 nucleotides are TGTGCCAGCAGTTTCGACAGGGCACAGGGAGATTCACCCCTCCACTTT. Protein: CASSFDRAQGDSPLHF.

This sequence joins TRBV29-1 and TRBJ1-2, with 8 nucleotides matching TRBD1. The CDR3 sequence is 13 residues long. Germline-derived CDR1 and CDR2 are SQVTM and ANQGSEA. Trimming cost V 7 bases and J 3 bases; bases outside gene matches: 7. CDR3 DNA sequence: TGCAGCGCCGGGACAGGCTGGGACTATGGCTACACCTTC. Translation gives CSAGTGWDYGYTF.

The chain joins TRBV7-6 to TRBJ1-1; D possibly corresponds to TRBD1 (6 bases). This CDR3 region has 16 residues. The V end lost 5 bases, the J end lost 3 bases, and 19 bases lay between the germline ends. CDR1 is SGHVS, CDR2 FNYEAQ, per germline. Here the CDR3 reads CASSAGGGGRDTEAFF. The DNA for the CDR3 is TGTGCCAGCAGCGCCGGGGGCGGGGGGCGCGACACTGAAGCTTTCTTT. Together with reference TRBV7-6 and TRBJ1-1, the CDR3 gives the full variable domain: GAGVSQSPRYKVTKRGQDVALRCDPISGHVSLYWYRQALGQGPEFLTYFNYEAQQDKSGLPNDRFSAERPEGSISTLTIQRTEQRDSAMYRCASSAGGGGRDTEAFFGQGTRLTVV.

The genes are TRBV2 and TRBJ2-7, with D unclear. The length of the CDR3 is 11 residues. Germline V lookup: CDR1 SNHLY, CDR2 FYNNEI. V lost 8 bases, J lost 6 bases, and 11 bases lay in between. The CDR3: CASRAYGEQYF. CDR3 in DNA: TGTGCCAGCCGAGCATATGGCGAGCAGTACTTC.

This chain links TRBV5-4 with TRBJ1-3; possibly TRBD1 for D (5 bases). The CDR3 has 15 amino acids. V was clipped by 1 base and J by 4 bases, with 12 bases between them. Germline CDR1 and CDR2: SGHNT and YYREEE (reference sequence). The chain's CDR3 is CASSLQGVGGNTIYF. CDR3 coding DNA: TGTGCCAGCAGCTTGCAAGGGGTGGGGGGAAACACCATATATTTT.

This rearrangement joins TRBV2 to TRBJ1-5, with D possibly matching TRBD1 (5 bases). The germline V gene encodes CDR1 SNHLY and CDR2 FYNNEI. This CDR3 is 17 amino acids long. The V end was cut by 1 base, the J end by 3 bases, with 16 bases between. Written as DNA, the CDR3 is TGTGCCAGCAGTGAAGGGACACGAAGGGGCCTCAATCAGCCCCAGCATTTT. It codes for CASSEGTRRGLNQPQHF.

The chain carries TRBV4-2 and TRBJ1-3; D not resolved. Germline CDR1 LGHNA, CDR2 YNFKEQ. Trimming pared 0 bases from V and 0 bases from J, leaving 6 bases between. The CDR3 length is 15 residues. CDR3 sequence (DNA): TGTGCCAGCAGCCAAGACCGGGTCTCTGGAAACACCATATATTTT. It is translated as CASSQDRVSGNTIYF.

V gene TRBV28 combines with J gene TRBJ1-1; maybe TRBD1 (6 bases). From germline, CDR1 is MDHEN and CDR2 SYDVKM. The CDR3 is 12 residues long. V was clipped by 7 bases and J by 8 bases, with 14 bases between them. The CDR3 DNA reads TGTGCCAGCATCAACAGGGTTTTCGAAGCTTTCTTT. It yields the protein CASINRVFEAFF.